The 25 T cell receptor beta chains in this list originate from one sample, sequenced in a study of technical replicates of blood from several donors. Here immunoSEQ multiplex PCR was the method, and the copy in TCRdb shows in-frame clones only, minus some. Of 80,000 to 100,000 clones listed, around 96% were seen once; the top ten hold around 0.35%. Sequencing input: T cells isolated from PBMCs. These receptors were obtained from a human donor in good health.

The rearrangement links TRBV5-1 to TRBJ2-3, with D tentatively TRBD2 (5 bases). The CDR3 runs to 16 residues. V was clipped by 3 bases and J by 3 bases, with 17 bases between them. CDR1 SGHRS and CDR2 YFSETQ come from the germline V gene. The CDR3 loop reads CASSSNPGVGTDTQYF. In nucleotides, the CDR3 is TGCGCCAGCAGCTCAAACCCCGGGGTGGGAACAGATACGCAGTATTTT.

Here the CDR3 DNA reads TGTGCCAGCAGCTTAAGCAGGGGGCGAGGCACTGAAGCTTTCTTT. Residues: CASSLSRGRGTEAFF. The chain combines TRBV13 with TRBJ1-1; 8 nucleotides agree with TRBD1. Germline V gives CDR1 PRHDT, CDR2 FYEKMQ (reference sequence). The V and J ends lost 2 bases and 4 bases, in that order; junction bases with no gene match: 6. This CDR3 contains 15 residues.

CDR3 DNA: TGCGCCAGCAGCCAAGAGGCCAGGCGGGATGAGCAGTACTTC. As protein: CASSQEARRDEQYF. The V and J genes are TRBV4-1 and TRBJ2-7, with a possible D match to TRBD2 (6 bases). Trimming shortened V by 0 bases and J by 7 bases, and 13 bases separated the two germline ends. CDR1 is MGHRA and CDR2 is YSYEKL in the germline V gene. The CDR3 is made up of 14 amino acids.

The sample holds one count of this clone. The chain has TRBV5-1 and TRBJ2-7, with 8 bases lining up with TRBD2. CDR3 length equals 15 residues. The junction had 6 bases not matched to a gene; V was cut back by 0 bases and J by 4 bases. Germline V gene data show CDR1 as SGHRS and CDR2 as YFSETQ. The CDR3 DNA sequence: TGCGCCAGCAGCTTGGGAGGCGGGAGGCTGTACGAGCAGTACTTC. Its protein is CASSLGGGRLYEQYF.

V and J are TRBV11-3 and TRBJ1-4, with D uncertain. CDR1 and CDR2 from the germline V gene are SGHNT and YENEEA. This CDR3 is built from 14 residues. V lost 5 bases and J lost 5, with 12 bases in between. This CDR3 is CASSLTRVNEKLFF. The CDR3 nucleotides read TGTGCCAGCAGCCTGACGAGGGTCAATGAAAAACTGTTTTTT.

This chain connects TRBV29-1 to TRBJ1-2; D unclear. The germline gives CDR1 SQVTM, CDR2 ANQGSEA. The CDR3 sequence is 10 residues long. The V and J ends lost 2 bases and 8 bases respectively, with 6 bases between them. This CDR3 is CSVEREGYTF. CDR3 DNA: TGCAGCGTTGAAAGGGAGGGCTACACCTTC. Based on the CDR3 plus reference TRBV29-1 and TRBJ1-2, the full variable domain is SAVISQKPSRDICQRGTSLTIQCQVDSQVTMMFWYRQQPGQSLTLIATANQGSEATYESGFVIDKFPISRPNLTFSTLTVSNMSPEDSSIYLCSVEREGYTFGSGTRLTVV.

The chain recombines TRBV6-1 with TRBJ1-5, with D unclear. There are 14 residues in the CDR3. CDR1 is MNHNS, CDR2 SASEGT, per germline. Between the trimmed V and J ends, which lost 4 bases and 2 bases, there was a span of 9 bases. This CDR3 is CASSVLEGNQPQHF. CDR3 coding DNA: TGTGCCAGCAGTGTCCTGGAGGGCAATCAGCCCCAGCATTTT.

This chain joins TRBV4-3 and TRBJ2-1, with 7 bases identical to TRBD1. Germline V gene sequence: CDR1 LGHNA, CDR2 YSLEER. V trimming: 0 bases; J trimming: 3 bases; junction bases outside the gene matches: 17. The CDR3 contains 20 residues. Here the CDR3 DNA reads TGCGCCAGCAGCCAAGATCTGGACAGGCCCCCCTTTCTACTCTACAATGAGCAGTTCTTC. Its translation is CASSQDLDRPPFLLYNEQFF.

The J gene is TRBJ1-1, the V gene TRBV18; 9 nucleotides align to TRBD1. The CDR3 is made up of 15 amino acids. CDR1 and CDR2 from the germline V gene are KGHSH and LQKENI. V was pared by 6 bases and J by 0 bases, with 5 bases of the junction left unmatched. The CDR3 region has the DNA TGTGCCAGCTCCCAGGACAGGGGCGTGAACACTGAAGCTTTCTTT. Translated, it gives CASSQDRGVNTEAFF.

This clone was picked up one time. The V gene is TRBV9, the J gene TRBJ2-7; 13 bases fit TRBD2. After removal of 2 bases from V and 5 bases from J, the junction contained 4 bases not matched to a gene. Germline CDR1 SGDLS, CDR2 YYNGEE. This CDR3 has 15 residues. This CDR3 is CASSVYGTSGNEQYF. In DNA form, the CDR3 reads TGTGCCAGCAGCGTGTACGGGACTAGCGGGAACGAGCAGTACTTC.

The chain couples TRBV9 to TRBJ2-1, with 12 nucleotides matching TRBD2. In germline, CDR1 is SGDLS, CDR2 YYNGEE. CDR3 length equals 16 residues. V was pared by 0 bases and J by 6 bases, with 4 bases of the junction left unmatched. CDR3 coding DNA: TGTGCCAGCAGCGTAGGTCGGGGACTAGCGGGCAATGAGCAGTTCTTC. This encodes CASSVGRGLAGNEQFF.

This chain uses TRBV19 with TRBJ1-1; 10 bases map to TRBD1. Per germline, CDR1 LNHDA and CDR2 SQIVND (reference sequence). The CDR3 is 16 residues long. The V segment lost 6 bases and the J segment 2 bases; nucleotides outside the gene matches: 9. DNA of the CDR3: TGTGCCAGTAGATCTCCGACAGGGGGCTCAAACACTGAAGCTTTCTTT. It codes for CASRSPTGGSNTEAFF.

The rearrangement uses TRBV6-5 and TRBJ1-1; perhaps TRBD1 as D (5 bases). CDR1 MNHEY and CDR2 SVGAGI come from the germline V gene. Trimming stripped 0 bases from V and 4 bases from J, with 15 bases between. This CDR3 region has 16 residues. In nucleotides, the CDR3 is TGTGCCAGCAGTTACTCGAGCGATTCGGGGGTCACTGAAGCTTTCTTT. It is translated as CASSYSSDSGVTEAFF.

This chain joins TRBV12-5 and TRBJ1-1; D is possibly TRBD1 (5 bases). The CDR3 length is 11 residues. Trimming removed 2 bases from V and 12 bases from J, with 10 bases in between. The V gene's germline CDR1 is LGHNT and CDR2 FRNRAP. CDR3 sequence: CASGLPGISFF. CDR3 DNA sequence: TGTGCTAGTGGTTTGCCAGGGATCTCTTTCTTT.

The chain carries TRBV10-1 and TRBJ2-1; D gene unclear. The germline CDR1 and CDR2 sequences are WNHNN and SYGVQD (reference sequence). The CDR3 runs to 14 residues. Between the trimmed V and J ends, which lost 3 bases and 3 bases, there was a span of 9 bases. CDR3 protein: CASSEAGFYNEQFF. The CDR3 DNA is TGCGCCAGCAGTGAAGCAGGTTTCTACAATGAGCAGTTCTTC.

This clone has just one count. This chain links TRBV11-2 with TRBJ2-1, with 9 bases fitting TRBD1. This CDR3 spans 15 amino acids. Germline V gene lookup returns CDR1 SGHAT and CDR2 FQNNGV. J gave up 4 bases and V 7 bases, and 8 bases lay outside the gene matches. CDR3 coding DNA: TGTGCCAGCACAAAGGGACAGGGCGTTTACAATGAGCAGTTCTTC. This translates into CASTKGQGVYNEQFF.

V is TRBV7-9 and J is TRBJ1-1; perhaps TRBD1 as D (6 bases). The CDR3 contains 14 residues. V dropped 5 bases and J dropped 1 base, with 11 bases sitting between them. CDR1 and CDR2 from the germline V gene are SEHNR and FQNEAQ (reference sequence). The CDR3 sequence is CASSGPTGNTEAFF. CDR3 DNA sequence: TGTGCCAGCAGCGGACCGACAGGGAACACTGAAGCTTTCTTT.

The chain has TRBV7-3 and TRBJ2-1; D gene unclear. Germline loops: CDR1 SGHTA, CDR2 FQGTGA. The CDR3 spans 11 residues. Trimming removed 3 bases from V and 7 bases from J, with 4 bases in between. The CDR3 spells CASSFSNEQFF. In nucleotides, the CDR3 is TGTGCCAGCAGCTTCTCTAATGAGCAGTTCTTC.

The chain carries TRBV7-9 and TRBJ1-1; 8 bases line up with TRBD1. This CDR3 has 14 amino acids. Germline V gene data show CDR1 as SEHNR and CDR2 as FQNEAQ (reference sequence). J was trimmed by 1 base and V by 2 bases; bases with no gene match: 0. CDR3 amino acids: CASSLQGANTEAFF. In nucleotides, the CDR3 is TGTGCCAGCAGCTTACAGGGGGCGAACACTGAAGCTTTCTTT.

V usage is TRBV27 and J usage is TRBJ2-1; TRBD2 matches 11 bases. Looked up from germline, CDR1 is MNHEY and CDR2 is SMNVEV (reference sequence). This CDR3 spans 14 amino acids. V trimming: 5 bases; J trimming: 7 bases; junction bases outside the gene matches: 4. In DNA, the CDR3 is TGTGCCAGCAGTGGGACTAGCGGCCGTAATGAGCAGTTCTTC. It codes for CASSGTSGRNEQFF.

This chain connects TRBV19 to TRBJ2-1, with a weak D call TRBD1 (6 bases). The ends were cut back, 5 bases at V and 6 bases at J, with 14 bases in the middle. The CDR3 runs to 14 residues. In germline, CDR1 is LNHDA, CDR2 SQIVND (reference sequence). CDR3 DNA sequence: TGTGCCAGTAGTGAACACAGGGAGCGCAATGAGCAGTTCTTC. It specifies CASSEHRERNEQFF.

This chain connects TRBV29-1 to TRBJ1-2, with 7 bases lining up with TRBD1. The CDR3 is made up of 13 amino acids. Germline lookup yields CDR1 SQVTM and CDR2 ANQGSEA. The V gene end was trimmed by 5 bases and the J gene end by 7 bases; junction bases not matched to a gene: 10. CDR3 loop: CSVLIGGAVGYTF. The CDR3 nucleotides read TGCAGCGTTTTAATAGGGGGCGCGGTTGGCTACACCTTC.

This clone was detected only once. The CDR3 DNA reads as TGTGCCAGCAGCTTGCCTGGGGGCTCGAATGAGCAGTTCTTC. It is translated as CASSLPGGSNEQFF. This chain uses TRBV11-3 with TRBJ2-1; tentatively, D is TRBD1 (6 bases). Trimming removed 3 bases at V and 7 bases at J, with 13 bases between. The CDR3 length is 14 residues. Germline V gene data show CDR1 as SGHNT and CDR2 as YENEEA.

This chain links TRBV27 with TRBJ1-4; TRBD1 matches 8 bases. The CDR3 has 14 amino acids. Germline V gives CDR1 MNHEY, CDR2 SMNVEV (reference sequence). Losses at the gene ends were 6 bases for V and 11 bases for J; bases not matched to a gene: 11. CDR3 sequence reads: CASRLGTGLNKLFF. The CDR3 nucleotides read TGTGCCAGCAGATTGGGGACAGGCTTAAACAAACTGTTTTTT.

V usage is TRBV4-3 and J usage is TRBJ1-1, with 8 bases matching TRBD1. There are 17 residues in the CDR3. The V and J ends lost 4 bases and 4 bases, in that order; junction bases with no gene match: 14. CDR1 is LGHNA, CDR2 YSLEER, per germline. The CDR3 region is CASSLKGTGVLGTEAFF. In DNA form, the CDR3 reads TGCGCCAGCAGCCTTAAAGGGACAGGAGTATTGGGCACTGAAGCTTTCTTT.